This record covers a single T cell receptor (beta chain). Its cognate antigen is unknown. This CDR3 spans 12 amino acids. With V trimmed by 10 bases and J by 9 bases, 8 bases remained unmatched. Germline V gene lookup returns CDR1 MNHEY and CDR2 SMNVEV (reference sequence). Assay: immunoSEQ multiplex PCR; the TCRdb copy retains only in-frame clones and omits some. Of approximately 35,000 clones in the sample, roughly 94% were seen once. The data were obtained in a study of T cells in tuberculosis. The overall study: In South Africa, adults with active tuberculosis were compared with IGRA-negative and latently infected IGRA-positive adolescents. Findings and limits, study-wide: Shorter CDR3-alpha in active tuberculosis partly drove smaller distances.

Time point meaning: new active TB diagnosis, blood taken before or within 7 days of starting treatment. Confirmation came from sputum smear and/or culture positivity for M. tuberculosis. On average around 95,000 T cells per donor were immunosequenced. The TCR sequence derives from an adult with tuberculosis. Some clones in this sample may be carry-over from other donors' samples. The V and J genes are TRBV27 and TRBJ2-1; 8 bases line up with TRBD2. Sequencing was performed on PBMCs, taken at tuberculosis diagnosis. The CDR3 spells CATGGGPAEQFF. For the CDR3, the DNA is TGTGCCACCGGCGGGGGGCCAGCTGAGCAGTTCTTC.